This TCR beta chain appears in the sequencing data of a study of lymphopenia after photon versus proton radiotherapy. Overall study results and limits: Post-nadir TCR diversity decline inversely tracked overall survival among those who died. Only patients who died were analyzed for survival; proton advantage is unproven. Photon-treated patients lost naive T cells and TCR diversity; proton-treated stayed stable.

This clone has a single count. The target antigen is unknown. Trimming took off 7 bases at V and 10 bases at J, with 20 bases between the two ends. CDR3 size: 14 residues. Germline values: CDR1 SNHLY, CDR2 FYNNEI. Using immunoSEQ multiplex PCR, the repertoire was profiled, and TCRdb retains in-frame clones only, with some absent. The profile shows tens of thousands of clones, more than 70% of them singletons. Sequenced here: peripheral blood, sampled from a patient treated with proton-based radiotherapy. V gene TRBV2 combines with J gene TRBJ2-1; D call uncertain. The origin of this receptor is a man in his fifties or sixties with pancreatic cancer. The chain's CDR3 is CASNLASDRGEQFF. DNA for the CDR3: TGTGCCAGCAACCTGGCGAGTGATCGTGGCGAGCAGTTCTTC.